These 25 T cell receptor beta chains were sequenced from one sample in a study of T cell clonotyping in hematopoietic cell transplantation. Assay: immunoSEQ multiplex PCR; the TCRdb copy retains only in-frame clones and omits some. This table holds roughly 48,000 clones, around 83% found once. Indicated time point: recipient sample about 28 days before transplant, after cytoreduction. The sample was peripheral blood mononuclear cells, taken before stem cell transplant. These receptors were obtained from a man in his 60s with myelodysplastic syndrome. Some clones in this sample may be carry-over from other donors' samples.

The genes are TRBV6-5 and TRBJ1-2; D possibly corresponds to TRBD1 (5 bases). This CDR3 has 14 amino acids. Germline CDR1 MNHEY, CDR2 SVGAGI. V lost 5 bases and J lost 8, with 18 bases in between. CDR3 nucleotide sequence: TGTGCCAGCAGTCCCCGGGACGGGGTAGCGGGCTACACCTTC. It codes for CASSPRDGVAGYTF.

In regard to this clone: This CDR3 is also generated by other DNA sequences in the sample. The rearrangement joins TRBV7-2 to TRBJ2-7, with TRBD2 matching 8 bases. CDR3 length: 16 residues. Trimming took 0 bases from V and 1 from J; bases not matched to a gene: 5. Germline CDR1 reads SGHTA; CDR2 reads FQGNSA. The CDR3 DNA reads TGTGCCAGCAGCTTAGCGCGAACTAGCGGTTCCTACGAGCAGTACTTC. The encoded protein is CASSLARTSGSYEQYF. Together with reference TRBV7-2 and TRBJ2-7, the CDR3 gives the full variable domain: GAGVSQSPSNKVTEKGKDVELRCDPISGHTALYWYRQSLGQGLEFLIYFQGNSAPDKSGLPSDRFSAERTGGSVSTLTIQRTQQEDSAVYLCASSLARTSGSYEQYFGPGTRLTVT.

The chain employs TRBV4-1 and TRBJ2-6; D tentatively fits TRBD1 or TRBD2 (5 bases each). The germline V gene has CDR1 MGHRA and CDR2 YSYEKL. This CDR3 spans 18 amino acids. V was trimmed by 4 bases and J by 0 bases, leaving 16 bases between them. CDR3 loop: CASSLESEGSSGANVLTF. The CDR3 DNA reads as TGCGCCAGCAGCCTCGAATCCGAGGGGAGCTCTGGGGCCAACGTCCTGACTTTC.

This chain connects TRBV11-3 to TRBJ2-7, with 7 bases matching TRBD2. The V and J ends lost 4 bases and 9 bases, in that order; junction bases with no gene match: 15. The CDR3 contains 15 residues. Germline CDR1 SGHNT, CDR2 YENEEA. CDR3 DNA sequence: TGTGCCAGCAGCTCAAATACCGGTGGGGGGGAAGTGCAGTACTTC. Translating it yields CASSSNTGGGEVQYF.

This sequence joins TRBV5-5 and TRBJ1-2; D gene ambiguous. V was pared by 1 base and J by 0 bases, with 7 bases between. The CDR3 contains 14 residues. Germline V gene lookup returns CDR1 SGHKS and CDR2 YYEKEE (reference sequence). The CDR3 DNA reads TGTGCCAGCAGCTTGCTGGGGTCTAACTATGGCTACACCTTC. Translation gives CASSLLGSNYGYTF.

This clone was seen only once. The V and J genes are TRBV28 and TRBJ2-3, with a weak D call TRBD2 (7 bases). From germline, CDR1 is MDHEN and CDR2 SYDVKM. This CDR3 contains 14 residues. The V end was cut by 10 bases, the J end by 1 base, with 15 bases between. The CDR3 spells CATKGGVRTDTQYF. CDR3 in DNA: TGTGCCACGAAGGGGGGGGTCCGCACAGATACGCAGTATTTT.

The V and J genes are TRBV9 and TRBJ2-3, with TRBD2 matching 10 bases. V was pared by 0 bases and J by 1 base, with 2 bases of the junction left unmatched. Germline CDR1 SGDLS, CDR2 YYNGEE. CDR3 length: 16 residues. The CDR3 DNA reads TGTGCCAGCAGCGTAGGTCTAGCGGGGGGCACAGATACGCAGTATTTT. As protein: CASSVGLAGGTDTQYF.

The rearrangement links TRBV10-3 to TRBJ2-3, with D uncertain. The ends were cut back, 3 bases at V and 4 bases at J, with 5 bases in the middle. Germline lookup yields CDR1 ENHRY and CDR2 SYGVKD. The CDR3 length is 12 residues. CDR3 coding DNA: TGTGCCATCAGTGACCAGTCAGATACGCAGTATTTT. This sequence encodes CAISDQSDTQYF.

V gene TRBV30 combines with J gene TRBJ2-3, with D possibly TRBD1 on 5 matching bases. There are 14 residues in the CDR3. Trimming took off 3 bases at V and 0 bases at J, with 10 bases between the two ends. CDR1 is GTSNPN, CDR2 SVGIG, per germline (reference sequence). In nucleotides, the CDR3 is TGTGCCTGGAGCGTCGACAGTAGCACAGATACGCAGTATTTT. It codes for CAWSVDSSTDTQYF. Looking up the rest from reference TRBV30 and TRBJ2-3 gives the full variable domain: SQTIHQWPATLVQPVGSPLSLECTVEGTSNPNLYWYRQAAGRGLQLLFYSVGIGQISSEVPQNLSASRPQDRQFILSSKKLLLSDSGFYLCAWSVDSSTDTQYFGPGTRLTVL.

The chain couples TRBV6-5 to TRBJ1-6; D perhaps matches TRBD1 (5 bases). The V end lost 4 bases, the J end lost 6 bases, and 10 bases lay between the germline ends. The length of the CDR3 is 14 residues. Germline CDR1 is MNHEY and CDR2 is SVGAGI. DNA of the CDR3: TGTGCCAGCAGTTTCGGACAAGTTAATTCACCCCTCCACTTT. Translation gives CASSFGQVNSPLHF.

The chain joins TRBV4-2 to TRBJ2-3; TRBD1 or TRBD2 may be the D gene (5 bases each). V was shortened by 4 bases and J by 2 bases, with 19 bases between the two germline ends. CDR1 LGHNA and CDR2 YNFKEQ come from the germline V gene. The CDR3 runs 17 residues. CDR3 sequence: CASSPRVFGTDTDTQYF. The CDR3 nucleotides are TGTGCCAGCAGCCCCCGAGTTTTCGGGACGGACACAGATACGCAGTATTTT.

V is TRBV30 and J is TRBJ1-2; D not certain. The CDR3 has 12 residues. CDR1 is GTSNPN, CDR2 SVGIG, per germline (reference sequence). V was clipped by 5 bases and J by 2 bases, with 9 bases between them. The CDR3 loop is CAWPVLNYGYTF. The CDR3 DNA is TGTGCCTGGCCCGTCTTGAACTATGGCTACACCTTC.

This rearrangement joins TRBV20-1 to TRBJ1-1; no reliable D call. CDR3 length equals 11 residues. Trimming left V 5 bases short and J 0 bases short, with 4 bases between. Germline CDR1 reads DFQATT; CDR2 reads SNEGSKA (reference sequence). The chain's CDR3 is CSAPLNTEAFF. Written as DNA, the CDR3 is TGCAGTGCTCCCCTGAACACTGAAGCTTTCTTT.

CDR3 sequence reads: CASSYSWTGDEQYF. The DNA for the CDR3 is TGTGCCAGCAGTTACTCATGGACAGGGGACGAGCAGTACTTC. This chain uses TRBV6-5 with TRBJ2-7; TRBD1 aligns across 9 bases. With 0 bases clipped from V and 5 bases from J, the junction kept 2 bases outside the gene matches. Germline V gene lookup returns CDR1 MNHEY and CDR2 SVGAGI. The CDR3 runs 14 residues.

J is TRBJ1-2 and V is TRBV19; 8 positions match TRBD1. This CDR3 region has 14 residues. CDR1 is LNHDA and CDR2 is SQIVND in the germline V gene (reference sequence). The V and J ends lost 7 bases and 8 bases, in that order; junction bases with no gene match: 12. The CDR3 reads CASTRDRGGDGYTF. In DNA form, the CDR3 reads TGTGCCAGTACCCGCGACAGGGGAGGAGACGGCTACACCTTC.

The CDR3 DNA follows: TGTGCCAGCAGTGAATACACCGGGGAGCTGTTTTTT. This sequence encodes CASSEYTGELFF. J is TRBJ2-2 and V is TRBV28; unclear D gene. The V end was cut by 5 bases, the J end by 3 bases, with 4 bases between. The CDR3 has 12 residues. Germline V gene data show CDR1 as MDHEN and CDR2 as SYDVKM.

DNA of the CDR3: TGTGCCAGCAGTTACTCGTTTCTGGGACAAGAGACCCAGTACTTC. Its translation: CASSYSFLGQETQYF. The chain employs TRBV6-5 and TRBJ2-5; D gene uncertain. Germline V gene sequence: CDR1 MNHEY, CDR2 SVGAGI. V lost 0 bases and J 2 bases, leaving 10 bases between the germline ends. CDR3 length: 15 amino acids.

The CDR3 nucleotides are TGCGCCAGCAGCCAAGATCGCAAGACAGGGGACGGATATGAAAAACTGTTTTTT. Protein sequence: CASSQDRKTGDGYEKLFF. The chain combines TRBV4-3 with TRBJ1-4, with 8 bases fitting TRBD1. The CDR3 consists of 18 residues. Germline V gene lookup returns CDR1 LGHNA and CDR2 YSLEER. V was clipped by 0 bases and J by 6 bases; unmatched bases: 12.

The sample holds one count of this clone. The chain is built from TRBV19 and TRBJ1-2; TRBD1 might be the D (5 bases). V was shortened by 3 bases and J by 4 bases, with 15 bases between the two germline ends. Germline-derived CDR1 and CDR2 are LNHDA and SQIVND (reference sequence). CDR3 length equals 15 residues. As DNA, the CDR3 is TGTGCCAGTAGTATGAGGACACCGTCTAGCTATGGCTACACCTTC. This gives the protein CASSMRTPSSYGYTF.

The CDR3 region has the DNA TGCGCCAGCAGCTTGGATCGACAGGGGGCGGCTGGAAACACCATATATTTT. Its protein product is CASSLDRQGAAGNTIYF. J is TRBJ1-3 and V is TRBV5-1; 10 nucleotides line up with TRBD1. The germline V gene encodes CDR1 SGHRS and CDR2 YFSETQ. The CDR3 contains 17 residues. The V gene end was trimmed by 0 bases and the J gene end by 2 bases; junction bases not matched to a gene: 5.

J is TRBJ1-4 and V is TRBV2, with a tentative D call TRBD1 (5 bases). Per germline, CDR1 SNHLY and CDR2 FYNNEI. With 10 bases removed from V and 7 bases from J, the gap between germline ends came to 13 bases. There are 12 residues in the CDR3. CDR3 nucleotide sequence: TGTGCCACACGGGGGGACGGTGAAAAACTGTTTTTT. Its translation is CATRGDGEKLFF.

To note about this clone: The sample carries other DNA sequences with the same CDR3. The chain combines TRBV5-1 with TRBJ1-2; tentative D call: TRBD1 (6 bases). CDR1 and CDR2 from the germline V gene are SGHRS and YFSETQ. This CDR3 has 13 residues. V lost 3 bases, J lost 8 bases, and 14 bases lay in between. CDR3 protein: CASSSTGSEGYTF. The DNA for the CDR3 is TGCGCCAGCAGCTCTACAGGGTCAGAAGGCTACACCTTC.

V is TRBV15 and J is TRBJ1-6; no definite D call. Germline V gene lookup returns CDR1 LNHNV and CDR2 YYDKDF (reference sequence). CDR3 length: 16 amino acids. V gave up 0 bases and J gave up 7 bases, with 13 bases separating them. Written as DNA, the CDR3 is TGTGCCACCAGCAGAGATATCAACAGCTGGAATTCACCCCTCCACTTT. It encodes CATSRDINSWNSPLHF.

The rearrangement joins TRBV30 to TRBJ2-6; D unresolved. V was trimmed by 1 base and J by 6 bases, leaving 7 bases between them. CDR3 length: 13 residues. Germline V gene lookup returns CDR1 GTSNPN and CDR2 SVGIG (reference sequence). CDR3 sequence: CAWSASAANVLTF. The CDR3 DNA reads as TGTGCCTGGAGTGCCTCCGCGGCCAACGTCCTGACTTTC.

The chain combines TRBV6-1 with TRBJ1-6; 7 bases agree with TRBD1. With V trimmed by 6 bases and J by 8 bases, 10 bases remained unmatched. The CDR3 runs 15 residues. Germline V lookup: CDR1 MNHNS, CDR2 SASEGT. CDR3 protein: CASRDRQGRDSPLHF. CDR3 nucleotide sequence: TGTGCCAGCAGGGATAGACAGGGACGAGATTCACCCCTCCACTTT.